Listed below are T cell receptor beta chains from one sample, sequenced in a study of a mutant IDH1 vaccine in newly diagnosed glioma. Repertoires were generated with immunoSEQ multiplex PCR, while TCRdb's copy carries only in-frame clones and drops some. The profile shows 50,000 to 65,000 clones, 80% to 85% of them singletons. No antigen is known for these receptors. The input for sequencing was PBMCs, taken from a glioma patient whose treatment included an IDH1 peptide vaccine. The receptors were sampled from a man younger than 40 with glioma. Both conserved end residues are part of each CDR3. Each record gives: J gene, D gene, V gene, clone size, CDR3 protein, CDR3 DNA. The D gene is left open where the match is weak. Clone size appears in some rows only: once, few, many, or a class for an expanded clone.

>TRBJ2-2|TRBD1|TRBV7-9|.
CASSGTGGSTGELFF
TGTGCCAGCAGCGGGACAGGGGGCTCTACCGGGGAGCTGTTTTTT
>TRBJ1-1|.|TRBV5-1|.
CASSLDTEAFF
TGCGCCAGCAGCTTGGACACTGAAGCTTTCTTT
>TRBJ1-5|.|TRBV6-6|few
CAAYARQPQHF
TGTGCAGCCTATGCGAGGCAGCCCCAGCATTTT
>TRBJ1-2|.|TRBV6-5|.
CASSYAYTGNYGYTF
TGTGCCAGCAGTTACGCCTACACAGGGAACTATGGCTACACCTTC
>TRBJ1-3|.|TRBV27|.
CASWGIDGNTIYF
TGTGCCAGCTGGGGCATCGATGGAAACACCATATATTTT
>TRBJ2-5|TRBD2|TRBV18|few
CASSQGLAGIETQYF
TGTGCCAGCTCACAGGGACTAGCGGGGATAGAGACCCAGTACTTC
>TRBJ2-1|TRBD1|TRBV19|.
CASSSRDRGSYNEQFF
TGTGCCAGTAGCTCCCGGGACAGGGGGTCCTACAATGAGCAGTTCTTC
>TRBJ1-4|.|TRBV9|.
CASSQPWSGEKLFF
TGTGCCAGCAGCCAACCGTGGAGCGGTGAAAAACTGTTTTTT
>TRBJ2-5|.|TRBV5-1|.
CASSPRQYQETQYF
TGCGCCAGCAGCCCCCGACAGTACCAAGAGACCCAGTACTTC
>TRBJ2-7|.|TRBV18|.
CASSNNGYEQYF
TGTGCCAGCTCTAATAATGGCTACGAGCAGTACTTC
>TRBJ1-1|TRBD1|TRBV18|.
CASSPTRETGRYTEAFF
TGTGCCAGCTCACCGACCCGCGAGACAGGGAGGTACACTGAAGCTTTCTTT
>TRBJ1-2|.|TRBV20-1|.
CSAFVGYGYTF
TGCAGTGCATTCGTGGGATATGGCTACACCTTC
>TRBJ2-1|TRBD1|TRBV4-1|once
CASSQEKGQGRHEQFF
TGCGCCAGCAGCCAAGAAAAGGGACAGGGTAGGCATGAGCAGTTCTTC
>TRBJ2-3|.|TRBV7-6|.
CASSLRVRGALTDTQYF
TGTGCCAGCAGCTTACGTGTTCGGGGGGCCCTCACAGATACGCAGTATTTT
>TRBJ2-3|.|TRBV9|.
CASSAGGRSLLNTQYF
TGTGCCAGCAGTGCCGGGGGACGGAGCCTCCTGAATACGCAGTATTTT
>TRBJ2-5|.|TRBV5-6|.
CASSGTGETQYF
TGTGCCAGCAGCGGAACAGGGGAGACCCAGTACTTC
>TRBJ1-1|.|TRBV5-6|.
CASKERVNTEAFF
TGTGCCAGCAAGGAGAGGGTTAACACTGAAGCTTTCTTT